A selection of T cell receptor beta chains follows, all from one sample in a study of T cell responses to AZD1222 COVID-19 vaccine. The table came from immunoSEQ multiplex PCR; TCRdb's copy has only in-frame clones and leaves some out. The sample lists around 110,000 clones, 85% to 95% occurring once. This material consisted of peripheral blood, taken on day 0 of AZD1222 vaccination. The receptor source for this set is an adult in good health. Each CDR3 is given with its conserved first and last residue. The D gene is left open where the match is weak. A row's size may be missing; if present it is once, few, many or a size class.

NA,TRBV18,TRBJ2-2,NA,CASARGTALIGELFF,TGTGCCAGCGCGCGTGGGACTGCGTTGATCGGGGAGCTGTTTTTT
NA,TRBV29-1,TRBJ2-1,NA,CSVVTNLGAIYNEQFF,TGCAGCGTTGTGACGAATCTGGGCGCGATTTACAATGAGCAGTTCTTC
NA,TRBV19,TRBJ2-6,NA,CATRGSGANVLTF,TGTGCCACCAGGGGAAGTGGGGCCAACGTCCTGACTTTC
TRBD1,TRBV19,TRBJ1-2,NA,CASSPRQGPSYGYTF,TGTGCCAGTAGTCCGCGACAGGGCCCCAGCTATGGCTACACCTTC
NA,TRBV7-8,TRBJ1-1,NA,CASSLFVPPEAFF,TGTGCCAGCAGCTTATTCGTCCCGCCCGAAGCTTTCTTT
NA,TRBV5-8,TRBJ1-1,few,CASSPNRVEAFF,TGTGCCAGCAGCCCGAACAGGGTTGAAGCTTTCTTT
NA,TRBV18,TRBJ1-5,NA,CASSPEGGGPQHF,TGTGCCAGCTCACCGGAGGGTGGCGGGCCCCAGCATTTT
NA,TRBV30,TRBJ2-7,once,CAWSSGTSYEQYF,TGTGCCTGGAGTTCCGGGACCTCCTACGAGCAGTACTTC
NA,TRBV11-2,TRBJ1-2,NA,CASSFQGKAPYGYTF,TGTGCCAGCAGCTTCCAGGGGAAGGCTCCTTATGGCTACACCTTC
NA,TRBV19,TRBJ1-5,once,CASSIETRRGNSNQPQHF,TGTGCCAGTAGTATAGAGACAAGGCGGGGGAATAGCAATCAGCCCCAGCATTTT
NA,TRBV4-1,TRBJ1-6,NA,CASSQDHSSYNSPLHF,TGCGCCAGCAGCCAAGATCATAGCTCCTATAATTCACCCCTCCACTTT
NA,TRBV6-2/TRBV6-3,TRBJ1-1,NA,CASSYRAPPTEAFF,TGTGCCAGCAGTTACCGGGCCCCACCCACTGAAGCTTTCTTT
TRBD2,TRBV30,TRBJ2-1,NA,CAWSVQLAGGLQFF,TGTGCCTGGAGTGTACAACTAGCGGGAGGACTACAGTTCTTC
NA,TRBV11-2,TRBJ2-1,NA,CASSLAGNNEQFF,TGTGCCAGCAGCTTAGCGGGAAACAATGAGCAGTTCTTC
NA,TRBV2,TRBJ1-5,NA,CASSDMDSEYYSNQPQHF,TGTGCCAGCAGTGATATGGACAGCGAGTACTATAGCAATCAGCCCCAGCATTTT
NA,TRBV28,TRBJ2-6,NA,CASSLWGSGANVLTF,TGTGCCAGCAGTTTATGGGGCTCTGGGGCCAACGTCCTGACTTTC
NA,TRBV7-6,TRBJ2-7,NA,CASSLFAVTGYEQYF,TGTGCCAGCAGCTTATTTGCGGTTACGGGGTACGAGCAGTACTTC
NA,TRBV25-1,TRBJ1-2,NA,CASSDRLAGGQYGYTF,TGTGCCAGCAGTGATCGGCTCGCGGGGGGCCAGTATGGCTACACCTTC
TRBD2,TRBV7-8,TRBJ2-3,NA,CASSTISGKSTDTQYF,TGTGCCAGCAGCACAATTAGCGGGAAAAGCACAGATACGCAGTATTTT
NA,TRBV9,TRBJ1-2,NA,CASSVQDTLYTF,TGTGCCAGCAGCGTCCAGGACACCCTCTACACCTTC
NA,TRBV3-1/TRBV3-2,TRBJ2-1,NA,CASSHGSGSEQFF,TGTGCCAGCAGCCACGGCTCCGGGAGTGAGCAGTTCTTC
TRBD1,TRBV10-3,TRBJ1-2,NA,CAITGTGEDNYGYTF,TGTGCCATCACCGGGACAGGAGAAGATAACTATGGCTACACCTTC
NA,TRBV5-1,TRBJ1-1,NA,CASSFGSRGTEAFF,TGCGCCAGCAGCTTCGGGAGTAGAGGGACTGAAGCTTTCTTT
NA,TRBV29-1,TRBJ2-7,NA,CSVEDRLGKYF,TGCAGCGTTGAAGATCGCTTGGGAAAGTACTTC
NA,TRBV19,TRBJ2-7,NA,CASSASTGTSMYEQYF,TGTGCCAGTAGTGCCAGCACCGGGACCAGCATGTACGAGCAGTACTTC
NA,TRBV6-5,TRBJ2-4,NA,CASSPTGYKNIQYF,TGTGCCAGCAGTCCTACAGGGTACAAAAACATTCAGTACTTC
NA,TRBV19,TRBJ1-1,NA,CASSSRGNTEAFF,TGTGCCAGTAGTAGCAGGGGGAACACTGAAGCTTTCTTT